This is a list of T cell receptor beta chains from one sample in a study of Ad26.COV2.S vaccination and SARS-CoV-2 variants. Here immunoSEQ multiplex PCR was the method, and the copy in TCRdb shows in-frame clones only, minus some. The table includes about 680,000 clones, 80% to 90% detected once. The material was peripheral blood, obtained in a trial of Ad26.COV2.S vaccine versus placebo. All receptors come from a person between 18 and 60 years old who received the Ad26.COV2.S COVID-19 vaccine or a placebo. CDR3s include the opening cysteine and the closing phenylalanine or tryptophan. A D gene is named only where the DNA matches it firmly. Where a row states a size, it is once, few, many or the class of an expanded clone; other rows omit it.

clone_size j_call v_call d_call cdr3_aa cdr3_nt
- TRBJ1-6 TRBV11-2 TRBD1 CASSPGQGRRGGNSPLHF TGTGCCAGCAGCCCGGGACAGGGAAGGAGGGGCGGTAATTCACCCCTCCACTTT
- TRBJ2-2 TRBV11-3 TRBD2 CASSPRTSGSSGELFF TGTGCCAGCAGCCCTCGGACTAGCGGGAGTTCCGGGGAGCTGTTTTTT
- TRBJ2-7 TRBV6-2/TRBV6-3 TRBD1 CASSYFVTGVKEQYF TGTGCCAGCAGTTATTTCGTGACAGGGGTGAAGGAGCAGTACTTC
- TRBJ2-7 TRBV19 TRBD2 CASSRTSGRVHEQYF TGTGCCAGTAGTAGGACTAGCGGGAGGGTCCACGAGCAGTACTTC
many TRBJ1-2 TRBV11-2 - CASSLVTNYGYTF TGTGCCAGCAGCTTGGTAACTAACTATGGCTACACCTTC
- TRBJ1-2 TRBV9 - CASSVGRPGYGYTF TGTGCCAGCAGCGTAGGAAGGCCAGGCTATGGCTACACCTTC
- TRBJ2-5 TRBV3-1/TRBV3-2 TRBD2 CASSQTADGGETQYF TGTGCCAGCAGCCAAACCGCCGACGGGGGGGAGACCCAGTACTTC
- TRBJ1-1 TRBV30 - CAWSNELGEAFF TGTGCCTGGAGTAACGAACTTGGTGAAGCTTTCTTT
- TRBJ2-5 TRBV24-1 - CATSGGAETQYF TGTGCCACCAGTGGAGGCGCGGAGACCCAGTACTTC
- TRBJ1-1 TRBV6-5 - CASSWTVNTEAFF TGTGCCAGCAGTTGGACAGTGAACACTGAAGCTTTCTTT
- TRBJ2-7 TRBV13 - CASSLGLSYEQYF TGTGCCAGCAGCTTAGGCCTTTCCTACGAGCAGTACTTC
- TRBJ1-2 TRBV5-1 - CASSWDLNGYTF TGCGCCAGCAGTTGGGACCTCAATGGCTACACCTTC
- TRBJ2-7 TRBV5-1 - CASSLDRTYEQYF TGCGCCAGCAGCCTGGACCGAACCTACGAGCAGTACTTC
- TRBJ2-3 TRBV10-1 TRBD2 CASSLGRAGGQRTDTQYF TGCGCCAGCAGTCTTGGGCGAGCGGGAGGGCAGCGCACAGATACGCAGTATTTT
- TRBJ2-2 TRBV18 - CASSGARTGELFF TGTGCCAGCTCGGGGGCCCGCACCGGGGAGCTGTTTTTT
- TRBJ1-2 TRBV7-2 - CASSLVQASRSYTF TGTGCCAGCAGCTTAGTACAGGCCTCCCGCTCCTACACCTTC
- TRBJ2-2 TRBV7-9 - CASSSIAGGTGELFF TGTGCCAGCAGCTCTATCGCCGGGGGCACCGGGGAGCTGTTTTTT
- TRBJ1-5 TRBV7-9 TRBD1 CASSRTGGNQPQHF TGTGCCAGCAGCCGGACAGGGGGCAATCAGCCCCAGCATTTT
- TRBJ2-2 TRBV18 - CASSPENGRNTGELFF TGTGCCAGCTCACCAGAGAACGGCAGAAACACCGGGGAGCTGTTTTTT
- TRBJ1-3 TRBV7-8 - CASSHIKLSGNTIYF TGTGCCAGCAGCCACATAAAGCTCTCTGGAAACACCATATATTTT
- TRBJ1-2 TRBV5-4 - CASSRPGGDGYTF TGTGCCAGCAGTAGACCGGGAGGGGACGGCTACACCTTC
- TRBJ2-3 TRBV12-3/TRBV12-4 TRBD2 CASSLEGLAPIF TGTGCCAGCAGTTTAGAGGGACTAGCACCCATCTTT
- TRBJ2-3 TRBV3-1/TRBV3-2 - CASSQDIMRASTDTQYF TGTGCCAGCAGCCAAGATATCATGCGGGCTAGCACAGATACGCAGTATTTT
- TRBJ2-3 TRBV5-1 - CASRGTSTDTQYF TGCGCCAGCAGAGGTACTAGCACAGATACGCAGTATTTT
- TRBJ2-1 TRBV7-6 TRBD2 CASSLWTSGPSYNEQFF TGTGCCAGCAGCTTATGGACTAGCGGGCCCTCCTACAATGAGCAGTTCTTC
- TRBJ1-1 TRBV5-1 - CASSLAPGPNTEAFF TGCGCCAGCAGCTTGGCCCCGGGACCGAACACTGAAGCTTTCTTT
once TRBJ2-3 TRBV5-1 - CASSLFSMGDTQYF TGCGCCAGCAGCTTGTTTTCGATGGGGGATACGCAGTATTTT
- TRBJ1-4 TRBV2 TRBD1 CASSQQGAANEKLFF TGTGCCAGCAGTCAACAGGGGGCGGCTAATGAAAAACTGTTTTTT
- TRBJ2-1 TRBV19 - CASSIGGNEQFF TGTGCCAGTAGTATAGGAGGGAATGAGCAGTTCTTC
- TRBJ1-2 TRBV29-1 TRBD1 CSVEAQGVGYTF TGCAGCGTTGAAGCCCAGGGGGTTGGCTACACCTTC
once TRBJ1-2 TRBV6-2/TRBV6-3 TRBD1 CASSYPGQHYGYTF TGTGCCAGCAGTTACCCGGGACAGCACTATGGCTACACCTTC
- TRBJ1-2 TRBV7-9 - CASSFRQGHGYTF TGTGCCAGCAGCTTTCGGCAGGGGCATGGCTACACCTTC
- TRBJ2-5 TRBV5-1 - CASSGFWQGETQYF TGCGCCAGCAGCGGGTTTTGGCAGGGAGAGACCCAGTACTTC
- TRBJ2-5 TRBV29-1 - CSAQPLQETQYF TGCAGCGCACAACCCCTCCAAGAGACCCAGTACTTC
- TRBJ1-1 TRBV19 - CASTDAGAVAEAFF TGTGCCAGTACCGATGCGGGGGCTGTTGCTGAAGCTTTCTTT
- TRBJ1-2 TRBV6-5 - CASSRLGNYGYTF TGTGCCAGCAGTCGGTTGGGTAACTATGGCTACACCTTC
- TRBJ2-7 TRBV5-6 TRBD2 CASSLGDGSGTSGTYEQYF TGTGCCAGCAGCTTGGGGGACGGATCCGGGACTAGCGGTACCTACGAGCAGTACTTC
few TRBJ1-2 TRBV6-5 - CASSYSRGALNYGYTF TGTGCCAGCAGTTACTCGAGGGGAGCCCTTAACTATGGCTACACCTTC
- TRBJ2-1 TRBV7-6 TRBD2 CASSEGLAGGNEQFF TGTGCCAGCAGCGAGGGACTAGCGGGGGGCAATGAGCAGTTCTTC
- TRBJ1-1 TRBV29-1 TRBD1 CSVSTGGRSTEAFF TGCAGCGTTTCAACAGGGGGCAGGAGCACTGAAGCTTTCTTT
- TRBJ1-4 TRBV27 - CASRNMNEKLFF TGTGCCAGCAGAAACATGAATGAAAAACTGTTTTTT
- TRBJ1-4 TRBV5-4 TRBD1 CASSRTGSAEKLFF TGTGCCAGCAGCCGGACAGGTTCTGCTGAAAAACTGTTTTTT
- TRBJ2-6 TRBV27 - CASSPLPSSGANVLTF TGTGCCAGCAGTCCTCTGCCCAGCTCTGGGGCCAACGTCCTGACTTTC
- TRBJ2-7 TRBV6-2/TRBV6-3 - CASSYFGGESSYEQYF TGTGCCAGCAGTTATTTCGGGGGCGAAAGCTCCTACGAGCAGTACTTC
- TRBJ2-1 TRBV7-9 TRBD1 CASTPTGGLEQFF TGTGCCAGCACCCCGACAGGGGGCCTTGAGCAGTTCTTC
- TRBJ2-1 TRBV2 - CASTTGQTNNEQFF TGTGCCAGCACCACGGGACAAACTAACAATGAGCAGTTCTTC
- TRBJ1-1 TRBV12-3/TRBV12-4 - CASSLVVNTEAFF TGTGCCAGCAGTTTAGTAGTTAACACTGAAGCTTTCTTT
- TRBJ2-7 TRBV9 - CASSVGTGYSYEQYF TGTGCCAGCAGCGTAGGCACAGGGTACTCCTACGAGCAGTACTTC
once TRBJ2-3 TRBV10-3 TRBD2 CAISITSGGAPDTQYF TGTGCCATCAGTATAACTAGCGGGGGGGCCCCAGATACGCAGTATTTT
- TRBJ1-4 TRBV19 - CASSLVGERLEEKLFF TGTGCCAGTAGTCTTGTCGGGGAAAGGCTTGAAGAAAAACTGTTTTTT
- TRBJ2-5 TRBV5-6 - CASSLWGRRSQETQYF TGTGCCAGCAGCTTGTGGGGCAGGAGATCCCAAGAGACCCAGTACTTC
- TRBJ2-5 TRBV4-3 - CASSHLGQRETQYF TGCGCCAGCAGCCACCTAGGACAGCGGGAGACCCAGTACTTC